This T cell receptor (beta chain) was retrieved from a study of T cell repertoires in cytomegalovirus infection. TCRdb re-called the reads through MiXCR, storing one row per CDR3 protein. There are 830,000 or so distinct CDR3 sequences in the sample; about 33% occur only once, and approximately 13% lies in the top ten. Trimming removed 0 bases from V and 1 base from J, with 10 bases in between. The CDR3 loop spans 16 amino acids. Germline CDR1 reads SGHDN; CDR2 reads FVKESK. For this clonotype: Its target is not known.

The clonotype comes from a human donor in good health (CMV status not recorded). Some clones in this sample may be carry-over from other donors' samples. This chain uses TRBV14 with TRBJ1-3, with a tentative D call TRBD1 (6 bases). The sample consisted of cultured CD8+ T cells from PBMCs, taken from culture after CMV antigen stimulation. In DNA, the CDR3 is TGTGCCAGCAGCCAAGAAGGGGGGACTTCTGGAAACACCATATATTTT. This codes for CASSQEGGTSGNTIYF.